The source of this TCR beta chain is a study of blood T cell repertoires in COVID-19. The CDR3 consists of 13 residues. The V end lost 10 bases, the J end lost 7 bases, and 17 bases lay between the germline ends. Measured with immunoSEQ multiplex PCR; TCRdb has only the in-frame clones, and not every one. The table includes more than 95,000 clones, 70% to 90% detected once. This receptor was identified in a human donor in a cohort sampled during active COVID-19. The V and J genes are TRBV12-3 or TRBV12-4 and TRBJ2-1; maybe TRBD1 (5 bases). Material for sequencing was peripheral blood. The CDR3 reads CAIDRWGGNEQFF. CDR3 sequence (DNA): TGTGCCATCGACAGATGGGGTGGAAATGAGCAGTTCTTC.